The clone carrying this T cell receptor beta chain has just a few counts. Antigen specificity is unknown. With no exceptions, donors were healthy Caucasians. This record comes from a study of identical twins. General study findings and limits: Weaker excess sharing between twins was seen in beta out-of-frame sequences.

TCRdb ran MiXCR on the 5' RACE reads and lists one entry per CDR3 protein. The data hold 1.5 million to 2 million distinct CDR3 sequences, with around 33% observed a single time. The CDR3 totals 13 residues. Germline CDR1 and CDR2: SEHNR and FQNEAQ (reference sequence). The J gene is TRBJ1-2, the V gene TRBV7-9, with D possibly being TRBD1 (5 bases). Sequencing was carried out using cord blood. The sequence derives from a newborn girl in good health. CDR3 coding DNA: TGTCAGAGGCCGGGGGAAAGGGTCTATGGCTACACCTTC. Translating it yields CQRPGERVYGYTF. Filled out from reference TRBV7-9 and TRBJ1-2, the complete variable domain reads DTGVSQNPRHKITKRGQNVTFRCDPISEHNRLYWYRQTLGQGPEFLTYFQNEAQLEKSRLLSDRFSAERPKGSFSTLEIQRTEQGDSAMYLCQRPGERVYGYTFGSGTRLTVV.